This entry features one T cell receptor (beta chain) sequence. The sample originates from a study of blood T cell repertoires in COVID-19. Study at large: Acute-phase and convalescent COVID-19 samples originated in the United States, Italy and Spain.

In the original processing: The assay estimated nucleated cells by amplifying reference gene primers. Generated by immunoSEQ multiplex PCR, the TCRdb table keeps only in-frame clones and is missing some. The DNA was the basis for D and trimming; V, J and clone size are from that table. The table records some 300,000 clones, 85% to 90% of them present only once. Sequences were obtained from peripheral blood. This sequence was found in a woman in her fifties or sixties with COVID-19, enrolled during active disease.

The CDR3 region is CASSRTWRSDSPLHF. The CDR3, as DNA: TGTGCCAGCAGTCGGACATGGCGGAGTGATTCACCCCTCCACTTT. V is TRBV6-5 and J is TRBJ1-6, with D tentatively TRBD1 (5 bases). The CDR3 spans 15 residues. CDR1 and CDR2 (germline): MNHEY, SVGAGI. V was shortened by 5 bases and J by 8 bases, with 16 bases between the two germline ends.